This entry lists 13 T cell receptor beta chains sequenced from one sample in a study of blood T cell repertoires in COVID-19. Generated by immunoSEQ multiplex PCR, the TCRdb table keeps only in-frame clones and is missing some. There are some 120,000 clones in the sample; approximately 90% occur only once, and 1.5% lies in the top ten. Input material: peripheral blood. All receptors derive from a human donor in a cohort sampled during active COVID-19.

V and J are TRBV2 and TRBJ2-7, with no clear D. CDR3 size: 15 residues. The germline V and J ends were trimmed by 6 bases and 3 bases, with 18 bases remaining between them. Germline lookup yields CDR1 SNHLY and CDR2 FYNNEI. CDR3 DNA sequence: TGTGCCAGCAGACCTAATACGGAGAGCGACTACGAGCAGTACTTC. It yields the protein CASRPNTESDYEQYF.

As concerns this clone: At one end, the junction sequence differs from germline, possibly due to a read error. V and J are TRBV5-1 and TRBJ2-5; D unresolved. The germline V gene has CDR1 SGHRS and CDR2 YFSETQ. The CDR3 spans 12 residues. The CDR3 DNA reads as TGCGCCAGCAACTTGACTCCGGAGACCCAGTACTTC. This codes for CASNLTPETQYF.

This chain connects TRBV11-2 to TRBJ2-2; 7 bases align to TRBD1. J lost 3 bases, V lost 5 bases, and 12 bases had no gene match. Germline V gene sequence: CDR1 SGHAT, CDR2 FQNNGV. The CDR3 totals 17 residues. CDR3 coding DNA: TGTGCCAGCAGCAATGTGCACCGGACAGGAGACACCGGGGAGCTGTTTTTT. It codes for CASSNVHRTGDTGELFF.

The chain employs TRBV15 and TRBJ2-7; D is possibly TRBD2 (6 bases). CDR3 length equals 15 residues. V lost 0 bases to trimming and J lost 2 bases, with 11 bases between them. Germline V CDR1 and CDR2: LNHNV, YYDKDF (reference sequence). The CDR3 spells CATSRDGAGPYEQYF. CDR3 in DNA: TGTGCCACCAGCAGAGATGGGGCGGGACCCTACGAGCAGTACTTC.

V gene TRBV15 combines with J gene TRBJ2-7; 7 bases match TRBD2. V lost 0 bases, J lost 0 bases, and 5 bases stayed unmatched. Germline CDR1 and CDR2: LNHNV and YYDKDF (reference sequence). This CDR3 contains 16 residues. The CDR3 DNA sequence: TGTGCCACCAGCAGAGATCGGGGCGGGAGCTCCTACGAGCAGTACTTC. It specifies CATSRDRGGSSYEQYF.

This chain uses TRBV12-3 or TRBV12-4 with TRBJ2-6; perhaps TRBD1 as D (5 bases). The V gene lost 8 bases and the J gene lost 2 bases, with 7 bases spanning the gap. The CDR3 spans 13 residues. In DNA form, the CDR3 reads TGTGCCAGCCAGGGTGCTGGGGCCAACGTCCTGACTTTC. Protein: CASQGAGANVLTF.

This chain uses TRBV5-6 with TRBJ1-2, with 7 bases matching TRBD1. Germline CDR1 reads SGHDT; CDR2 reads YYEEEE. V lost 4 bases to trimming and J lost 5 bases; unmatched junction nucleotides: 14. The length of the CDR3 is 16 residues. CDR3 nucleotides: TGTGCCAGCAGCCCAATTCTATACAGGGGTAAATATGGCTACACCTTC. Protein product: CASSPILYRGKYGYTF.

The chain employs TRBV18 and TRBJ2-5, with TRBD2 identical over 8 bases. With V trimmed by 2 bases and J by 5 bases, 7 bases remained unmatched. Germline loops: CDR1 KGHSH, CDR2 LQKENI. The CDR3 extends over 15 amino acids. CDR3 DNA sequence: TGTGCCAGCTCACCAAAGCGGGAGCCTTTGGAGACCCAGTACTTC. Translation: CASSPKREPLETQYF. Based on the CDR3 plus reference TRBV18 and TRBJ2-5, the full variable domain is NAGVMQNPRHLVRRRGQEARLRCSPMKGHSHVYWYRQLPEEGLKFMVYLQKENIIDESGMPKERFSAEFPKEGPSILRIQQVVRGDSAAYFCASSPKREPLETQYFGPGTRLLVL.

The chain is built from TRBV21-1 and TRBJ1-2; the D call in the table, TRBD1, was not verified against the DNA. TRBV21-1 is a recognized pseudogene. The length of the CDR3 is 14 residues. The CDR3 DNA is TGTGCCAGATCCAGGACAGGGAGCGGCTATGGCTACACCTTC. Amino acids: CARSRTGSGYGYTF.

J is TRBJ2-3 and V is TRBV4-1; possible D gene TRBD1, 6 bases. Germline V gene data show CDR1 as MGHRA and CDR2 as YSYEKL. Trimming removed 1 base from V and 8 bases from J, with 19 bases in between. CDR3 length: 16 amino acids. This CDR3 reads CASSQVGTQLGGTQYF. The CDR3, as DNA: TGCGCCAGCAGCCAAGTCGGGACCCAACTAGGGGGTACGCAGTATTTT.

The CDR3 bases are TGTGCCAGCAGTGGGGGGACTAGCGGGAGGGAGTGGTATGAGCAGTTCTTC. This encodes CASSGGTSGREWYEQFF. The chain is built from TRBV5-4 and TRBJ2-1; 16 positions match TRBD2. The germline gives CDR1 SGHNT, CDR2 YYREEE (reference sequence). This CDR3 has 17 residues. With 5 bases clipped from V and 8 bases from J, the junction kept 10 bases outside the gene matches.

This chain links TRBV2 with TRBJ1-4; 7 bases map to TRBD1. V lost 7 bases and J lost 7; bases outside the gene matches: 9. The CDR3 has 14 amino acids. The V gene's germline CDR1 is SNHLY and CDR2 FYNNEI. DNA for the CDR3: TGTGCCAGCACCGGCCAGGGGGTTAGTGAAAAACTGTTTTTT. Translating gives CASTGQGVSEKLFF.

The V and J genes are TRBV4-2 and TRBJ1-1, with D perhaps TRBD1 (5 bases). Germline loops: CDR1 LGHNA, CDR2 YNFKEQ. Deletions cut 6 bases from V and 3 bases from J, with 17 bases between. The length of the CDR3 is 15 residues. The CDR3 DNA reads TGTGCCAGCAGTGCAGGGAATAATAGGGACACTGAAGCTTTCTTT. It codes for CASSAGNNRDTEAFF.